The sequence of this T cell receptor (beta chain) was determined in a study of blood T cell repertoires in COVID-19. About the research overall: Sites in the United States, Italy and Spain provided acute and convalescent COVID-19 samples. PBMCs, B-cell-depleted T cells, or T cells were the source of the cDNA or gDNA that made up the material.

TCRdb keeps only in-frame clones here, not all; method: immunoSEQ multiplex PCR. The data show about 87,000 clones, with about 83% seen just once and roughly 2.2% held by the top ten. Germline assignment: CDR1 LNHDA and CDR2 SQIVND (reference sequence). V shed 5 bases and J shed 1 base, with 8 bases lying between them. The CDR3 has 13 amino acids. The clonotype comes from a woman in her seventies with acute or convalescent COVID-19. The chain links TRBV19 to TRBJ1-1; TRBD1 might be the D (5 bases). Sequencing input: peripheral blood. The CDR3: CASSHTGNTEAFF. The CDR3 DNA reads as TGTGCCAGTAGTCATACAGGGAACACTGAAGCTTTCTTT.